This T cell receptor beta chain derives from a study of cytomegalovirus exposure and HLA in healthy donors. 13 Jbeta primers and 60 Vbeta primers were used for the PCR. Profiling relied on immunoSEQ multiplex PCR, and the TCRdb table lists in-frame clones only, not all of them. The sample holds approximately 150,000 clones; approximately 71% are singletons and the top ten take 0.75% to 0.95%. This clonotype originated in an older woman in good health and CMV-seronegative. The sequencing input was PBMCs.

The CDR3: CASSLQVGTEAFF. The CDR3 DNA sequence: TGTGCCAGCAGCCTTCAGGTAGGAACTGAAGCTTTCTTT. The genes are TRBV7-8 and TRBJ1-1, with D hard to call. V was clipped by 5 bases and J by 5 bases, with 12 bases between them. The germline V gene has CDR1 SGHVS and CDR2 FQNEAQ. This CDR3 has 13 amino acids.